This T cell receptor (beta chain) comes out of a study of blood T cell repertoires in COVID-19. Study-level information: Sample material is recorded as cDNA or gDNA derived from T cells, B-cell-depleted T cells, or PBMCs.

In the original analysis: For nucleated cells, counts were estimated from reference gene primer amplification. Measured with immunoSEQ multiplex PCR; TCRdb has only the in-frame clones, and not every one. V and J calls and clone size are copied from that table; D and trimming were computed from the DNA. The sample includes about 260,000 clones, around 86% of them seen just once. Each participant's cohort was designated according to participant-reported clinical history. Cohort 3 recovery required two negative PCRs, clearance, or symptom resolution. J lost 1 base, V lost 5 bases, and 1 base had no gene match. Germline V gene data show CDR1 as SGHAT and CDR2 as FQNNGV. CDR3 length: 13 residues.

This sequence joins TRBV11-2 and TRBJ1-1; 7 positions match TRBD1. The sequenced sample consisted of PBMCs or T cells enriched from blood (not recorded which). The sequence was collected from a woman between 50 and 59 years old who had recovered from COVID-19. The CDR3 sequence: CASSDRANTEAFF. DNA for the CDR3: TGTGCCAGCAGCGACAGGGCGAACACTGAAGCTTTCTTT.